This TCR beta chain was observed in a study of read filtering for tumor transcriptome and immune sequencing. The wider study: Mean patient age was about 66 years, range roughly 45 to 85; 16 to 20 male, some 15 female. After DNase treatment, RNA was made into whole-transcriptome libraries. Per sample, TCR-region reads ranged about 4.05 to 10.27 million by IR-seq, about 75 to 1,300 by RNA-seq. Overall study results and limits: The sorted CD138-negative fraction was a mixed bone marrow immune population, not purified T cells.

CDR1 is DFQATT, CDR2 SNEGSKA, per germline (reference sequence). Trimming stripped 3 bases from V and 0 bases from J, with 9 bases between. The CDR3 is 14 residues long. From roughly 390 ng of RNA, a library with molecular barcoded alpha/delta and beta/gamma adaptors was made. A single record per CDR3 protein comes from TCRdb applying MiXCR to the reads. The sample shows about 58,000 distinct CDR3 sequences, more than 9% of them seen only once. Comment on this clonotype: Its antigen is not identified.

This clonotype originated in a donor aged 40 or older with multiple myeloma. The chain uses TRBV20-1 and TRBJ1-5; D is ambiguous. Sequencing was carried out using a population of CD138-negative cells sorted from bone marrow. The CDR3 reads CSASLGYSNQPQHF. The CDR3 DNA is TGCAGTGCTAGCTTGGGATATAGCAATCAGCCCCAGCATTTT.